This TCR beta chain was retrieved from a study of vaccination effects on CD4 cells after COVID-19. This CDR3 spans 15 amino acids. A roughly ten-day culture period preceded the isolation of CD4+ T cells. Two doses of BNT162b2 or mRNA-1273 vaccine were administered to participants. Researchers swapped half the medium for IL-2 medium on both days 3 and 7. As to this clone: Its antigen remains unknown.

Profiled with immunoSEQ multiplex PCR; TCRdb holds only in-frame clones, not every one. Of approximately 47,000 clones listed, under 80% were seen once; the top ten hold around 6.7%. The sequence came from a human donor who received a COVID-19 vaccine. The chain carries TRBV21-1 and TRBJ1-5. TRBV21-1 is recorded as a pseudogene. Material: CD4+ T cells from PBMCs cultured without peptide, obtained after COVID-19 vaccination. CDR3 bases: TGTGCCAGCGGGGGGGTGCAGGGAAAGTATCAGCCCCAGCATTTT. This translates into CASGGVQGKYQPQHF.